This T cell receptor (beta chain) was captured in a study of T cells in Graves' hyperthyroidism and ophthalmopathy. Findings and limits, study-wide: A 13 V-J model separated ophthalmopathy from stable hyperthyroidism. The blood repertoire included most of the expanded thyroid clonotypes above 0.001.

The V and J ends lost 6 bases and 8 bases, in that order; junction bases with no gene match: 7. The CDR3 consists of 13 residues. Germline-derived CDR1 and CDR2 are SNHLY and FYNNEI. The TCR beta CDR3 regions underwent amplification using RNA transcripts as the source. With the HTBI primer set, the TCR CDR3 went through a first round of RT-PCR. TCRdb re-called the multiplex PCR reads through MiXCR, storing one row per CDR3 protein. The sample has hundreds of thousands of distinct CDR3 sequences; approximately 15% are singletons. This clonotype came up many times. Its antigen is as yet unknown. Inclusion characteristics of ophthalmopathy patients comprised a Clinical Activity Score of at least 3, a NOSPECS grade of at least 4, and duration under 3 months.

This chain joins TRBV2 and TRBJ1-2, with TRBD1 matching 9 bases. The sequenced sample consisted of blood. The sequence came from a woman aged 40 to 50 with Graves' ophthalmopathy. The CDR3 DNA follows: TGTGCCAGCAGCATGACAGGGGGGACGGGCTACACCTTC. Translating it yields CASSMTGGTGYTF. The full variable domain, with the rest looked up from reference TRBV2 and TRBJ1-2, is EPEVTQTPSHQVTQMGQEVILRCVPISNHLYFYWYRQILGQKVEFLVSFYNNEISEKSEIFDDQFSVERPDGSNFTLKIRSTKLEDSAMYFCASSMTGGTGYTFGSGTRLTVV.